These T cell receptor beta chains were read from a single sample in a study of cytomegalovirus exposure and HLA in healthy donors. Profiling relied on immunoSEQ multiplex PCR, and the TCRdb table lists in-frame clones only, not all of them. The table shows some 190,000 clones, with roughly 82% occurring only once. Source material: PBMCs. All receptors come from a man aged 40-49 years in good health and CMV-seronegative. The CDR3 runs from the conserved cysteine through the conserved F or W. Fields, in order: CDR3 DNA, CDR3 protein, V gene, J gene, D gene, clone size. The D gene is left open where the match is weak. The size of a clone is reported for some rows only, either as once, few or many, or as a class for expanded clones.

DNA: TGCAGCGTTGGGGGCCGCGAAAAACTGTTTTTT; CDR3: CSVGGREKLFF; V: TRBV29-1; J: TRBJ1-4; D: -; size: -
DNA: TGTGCCAGTAGTACTGGGGGCGGGGGCCCAGAGACCCAGTACTTC; CDR3: CASSTGGGGPETQYF; V: TRBV19; J: TRBJ2-5; D: -; size: once
DNA: TGTGCCAGCAGCTTAGGACCGAGGGCCGGGGAGCTGTTTTTT; CDR3: CASSLGPRAGELFF; V: TRBV7-6; J: TRBJ2-2; D: -; size: -
DNA: TGTGCCAGCAGCCCCGGGGGCTACAATGAGCAGTTCTTC; CDR3: CASSPGGYNEQFF; V: TRBV27; J: TRBJ2-1; D: -; size: -
DNA: TGTGCCAGCAGTTTAGCGACTAGCACAGATACGCAGTATTTT; CDR3: CASSLATSTDTQYF; V: TRBV27; J: TRBJ2-3; D: -; size: -
DNA: TGTGCCTGGAGTGCCGTGGGCATCGGGGAGCTGTTTTTT; CDR3: CAWSAVGIGELFF; V: TRBV30; J: TRBJ2-2; D: -; size: -
DNA: TGTGCCAGCAGTTTACCCAGGCAGAACACCGGGGAGCTGTTTTTT; CDR3: CASSLPRQNTGELFF; V: TRBV28; J: TRBJ2-2; D: -; size: few
DNA: TGTGCCAGCAGCCCCTTATGGACAGGGCTCATGAACACTGAAGCTTTCTTT; CDR3: CASSPLWTGLMNTEAFF; V: TRBV7-9; J: TRBJ1-1; D: TRBD1; size: -
DNA: TGTGCCAGCAGTCGTCGGGACAGCGTAGACGAGCAGTACTTC; CDR3: CASSRRDSVDEQYF; V: TRBV6-5; J: TRBJ2-7; D: TRBD1; size: few
DNA: TGCAGCGTTGAGAGAAGACAGGGGGTTTACGAGCAGTACTTC; CDR3: CSVERRQGVYEQYF; V: TRBV29-1; J: TRBJ2-7; D: TRBD1; size: few
DNA: TGTGCCAGCAGTGTAACAGGAGTTGCAACTAATGAAAAACTGTTTTTT; CDR3: CASSVTGVATNEKLFF; V: TRBV2; J: TRBJ1-4; D: -; size: -
DNA: TGTGCCACGAGGGGGAGGGCCCCTGAGCAGTTCTTC; CDR3: CATRGRAPEQFF; V: TRBV7-3; J: TRBJ2-1; D: -; size: -
DNA: TGTGCCAGCAGCCTGGTGGTCCTAGGTTCACCCCTCCACTTT; CDR3: CASSLVVLGSPLHF; V: TRBV28; J: TRBJ1-6; D: -; size: -
DNA: TGTGCCAGCAGTACTTTTGGAGGGGCTTTCACTGAAGCTTTCTTT; CDR3: CASSTFGGAFTEAFF; V: TRBV28; J: TRBJ1-1; D: -; size: -
DNA: TGTGCCAGCAGTGGCCCAAGCAGGGGAAGCAATCAGCCCCAGCATTTT; CDR3: CASSGPSRGSNQPQHF; V: TRBV6-1; J: TRBJ1-5; D: -; size: -
DNA: TGTGCCAGCAGCCGCCGCGGATCCTACGAGCAGTACTTC; CDR3: CASSRRGSYEQYF; V: TRBV13; J: TRBJ2-7; D: -; size: -
DNA: TGTGCCAGCAGTGAAGTCGGGACTAGAGCCGAGCAGTACTTC; CDR3: CASSEVGTRAEQYF; V: TRBV2; J: TRBJ2-7; D: TRBD2; size: few
DNA: TGTGCCAGCAGCACCTGGACAGGGGAGAGCACCGGGGAGCTGTTTTTT; CDR3: CASSTWTGESTGELFF; V: TRBV11-3; J: TRBJ2-2; D: TRBD1; size: -
DNA: TGTGCCAGCAGCCTCGACAGGGGTGTGGATGGCTACACCTTC; CDR3: CASSLDRGVDGYTF; V: TRBV7-3; J: TRBJ1-2; D: TRBD1; size: -